Listed below are T cell receptor beta chains from one sample, sequenced in a study of early T cells in non-severe SARS-CoV-2 infection. TCRdb redid the calling of the 5' RACE reads with MiXCR, one entry per CDR3 protein. The table includes tens of thousands of distinct CDR3 sequences, 5.4% detected once. The sample in question was whole blood, obtained at baseline. The receptor source for this set is an adult who was a healthcare worker with PCR-confirmed SARS-CoV-2 infection or an uninfected control (not recorded which). CDR3s include the opening cysteine and the closing phenylalanine or tryptophan. A D gene is named only where the DNA matches it firmly. Size tells how often a clone was seen (once, few, many) or the class of an expanded clone, and some rows leave it out.

d_call	v_call	clone_size	j_call	cdr3_aa	cdr3_nt
TRBD2	TRBV11-2	many	TRBJ2-2	CASSLDAGVGTGELFF	TGTGCCAGCAGCTTAGATGCGGGAGTGGGCACCGGGGAGCTGTTTTTT
-	TRBV11-2	-	TRBJ2-1	CASWEGGSFNEQFF	TGTGCCAGCTGGGAGGGGGGAAGCTTCAATGAGCAGTTCTTC
-	TRBV14	few	TRBJ1-1	CASSQAWGNTEAFF	TGTGCCAGCAGCCAGGCATGGGGGAACACTGAAGCTTTCTTT
-	TRBV5-1	many	TRBJ1-6	CASSSTPSVDSPLHF	TGCGCCAGCAGCTCCACACCGAGTGTGGATTCACCCCTCCACTTT
-	TRBV19	many	TRBJ2-1	CASSSGTPYNEQFF	TGTGCCAGTAGCTCCGGGACACCCTACAATGAGCAGTTCTTC
-	TRBV6-5	many	TRBJ2-3	CASSYWGSPDTQYF	TGTGCCAGCAGTTACTGGGGATCTCCAGATACGCAGTATTTT
-	TRBV29-1	-	TRBJ2-4	CSVEAIQNIQYF	TGCAGCGTTGAAGCCATCCAAAACATTCAGTACTTC
TRBD1	TRBV7-8	few	TRBJ1-5	CASSLDQGDNQPQHF	TGTGCCAGCAGCTTAGACCAGGGGGACAATCAGCCCCAGCATTTT
TRBD1	TRBV6-4	few	TRBJ2-1	CASSDVDRGPNEQFF	TGTGCCAGCAGTGACGTGGACAGGGGGCCCAATGAGCAGTTCTTC
-	TRBV20-1	few	TRBJ2-1	CSARVSGLKNEQFF	TGCAGTGCTAGGGTTAGCGGACTGAAAAATGAGCAGTTCTTC
TRBD1	TRBV5-4	few	TRBJ1-6	CASSLWTGSNSPLHF	TGTGCCAGCAGCTTATGGACAGGGTCAAATTCACCCCTCCACTTT
-	TRBV29-1	few	TRBJ1-2	CSVVGLPTYGYTF	TGCAGCGTTGTGGGCCTTCCCACCTATGGCTACACCTTC
-	TRBV7-9	many	TRBJ2-7	CASSQVKQASSYEQYF	TGTGCCAGCAGCCAGGTCAAACAGGCGAGCTCCTACGAGCAGTACTTC
TRBD2	TRBV30	many	TRBJ2-7	CAWSVGRASEQYF	TGTGCCTGGAGTGTAGGGAGGGCCTCCGAGCAGTACTTC